This T cell receptor beta chain was sequenced during a study of T-cell memory formation after mild COVID-19. Study overall: Largely donor-specific TCR clusters were found.

Study findings and constraints: Researchers could not confirm that second-wave clones peaking on day 37 targeted SARS-CoV-2. Chiefly within CM and EM were the contracting CD4+ clones; CD8+ ones were within EMRA.

Germline loops: CDR1 SGHDN, CDR2 FVKESK. Trimming cost V 0 bases and J 1 base, with 9 bases left between them. This CDR3 comprises 16 residues. TCRdb reprocessed the 5' RACE reads with MiXCR, giving one entry per CDR3 protein. Of roughly 150,000 distinct CDR3 sequences in the sample, 10% to 15% were seen once. This clonotype was observed a handful of times. Its antigen remains unidentified. The V and J genes are TRBV14 and TRBJ2-2, with D unclear. This TCR came from a man between 18 and 29 years old who had mild COVID-19 (a few samples of this study predate the infection). Cell type and time point are not known. Sequencing was done on a sample of PBMCs or a T cell subset sorted from them (not recorded which). In DNA, the CDR3 is TGTGCCAGCAGCCAAGAACGGTGGGGGAACACCGGGGAGCTGTTTTTT. This encodes CASSQERWGNTGELFF.